Each of the 32 T cell receptor beta chains below was sequenced from the same sample in a study of blood T cell repertoires in COVID-19. The protocol was immunoSEQ multiplex PCR, while the TCRdb copy is restricted to in-frame clones and leaves out a portion. This sample has tens of thousands of clones; less than 80% occur once, and the top ten carry roughly 32%. Material for sequencing was peripheral blood. These receptors were collected from a human donor in a cohort sampled during active COVID-19.

This clone was counted only a few times. The V call is TRBV21-1, the J call TRBJ2-1; TRBD2 is taken as the D call from the table, unchecked against the DNA. TRBV21-1 is a recognized pseudogene. The CDR3 covers 15 residues. CDR3 sequence: CASSLGESSYNEQFF. The CDR3 DNA reads as TGTGCCAGCAGCCTAGGCGAAAGCTCCTACAATGAGCAGTTCTTC.

The gene calls are TRBV6-5 and TRBJ1-2; D is unclear. CDR3 length: 14 amino acids. V shed 7 bases and J shed 4 bases, with 16 bases lying between them. The V gene's germline CDR1 is MNHEY and CDR2 SVGAGI. In DNA form, the CDR3 reads TGTGCCAGCAACAAAGTCCGGGGATCCTATGGCTACACCTTC. Protein: CASNKVRGSYGYTF.

This clone was found once. This chain joins TRBV5-1 and TRBJ2-7; possibly TRBD2 for D (5 bases). V dropped 3 bases and J dropped 1 base, with 17 bases sitting between them. The CDR3 has 16 amino acids. Germline values: CDR1 SGHRS, CDR2 YFSETQ. The CDR3 protein is CASSSGSALGSYEQYF. The CDR3 DNA follows: TGCGCCAGCAGCTCGGGTAGCGCCCTGGGGTCCTACGAGCAGTACTTC.

The chain combines TRBV9 with TRBJ2-1; 11 nucleotides agree with TRBD2. V lost 3 bases, J lost 2 bases, and 4 bases stayed unmatched. CDR1 is SGDLS, CDR2 YYNGEE, per germline. The length of the CDR3 is 16 residues. CDR3 sequence: CASSDGTSGTYNEQFF. The CDR3 nucleotides are TGTGCCAGCAGCGACGGGACTAGCGGAACCTACAATGAGCAGTTCTTC.

This chain connects TRBV28 to TRBJ2-5; 10 nucleotides match TRBD2. Looked up from germline, CDR1 is MDHEN and CDR2 is SYDVKM. The CDR3 is 15 residues long. The V segment lost 6 bases and the J segment 4 bases; nucleotides outside the gene matches: 8. The CDR3 DNA follows: TGTGCCAGCAGCCCCCTAGCGGGAGTTTCAGAGACCCAGTACTTC. It yields the protein CASSPLAGVSETQYF.

This clone appeared many times. The V gene is TRBV29-1, the J gene TRBJ2-3; possibly TRBD2 for D (6 bases). The V end lost 7 bases, the J end lost 6 bases, and 32 bases lay between the germline ends. The CDR3 totals 18 residues. Germline values: CDR1 SQVTM, CDR2 ANQGSEA. CDR3 sequence (DNA): TGCAGCGCCGCGCGAGAATTCGGGACTCCAGAGCACATGGATACGCAGTATTTT. Its translation is CSAAREFGTPEHMDTQYF.

The rearrangement uses TRBV7-8 and TRBJ2-1, with 9 bases identical to TRBD2. CDR3 size: 15 residues. Germline trimming cut 4 bases from V and 2 bases from J; bases unmatched to any gene: 3. CDR1 is SGHVS and CDR2 is FQNEAQ in the germline V gene. The chain's CDR3 is CASSYSGRTYNEQFF. As DNA, the CDR3 is TGTGCCAGCAGCTATAGCGGGAGAACCTACAATGAGCAGTTCTTC.

This clone was detected only once. The rearrangement joins TRBV5-8 to TRBJ2-2, with 9 bases lining up with TRBD2. CDR1 SGHTS and CDR2 YDEGEE come from the germline V gene. After removal of 0 bases from V and 2 bases from J, the junction contained 2 bases not matched to a gene. This CDR3 has 16 amino acids. Written as DNA, the CDR3 is TGTGCCAGCAGCTTGGCGACTAGCGGCAACACCGGGGAGCTGTTTTTT. Residues: CASSLATSGNTGELFF.

The V call is TRBV18, the J call TRBJ2-7; D unclear. Trimming shortened V by 2 bases and J by 5 bases, and 16 bases separated the two germline ends. This CDR3 has 15 amino acids. Germline lookup yields CDR1 KGHSH and CDR2 LQKENI. The CDR3 sequence: CASSPSQDLQHEQYF. The CDR3 DNA is TGTGCCAGCTCACCATCGCAGGATCTACAACACGAGCAGTACTTC.

The CDR3 is CASSASSGPTGELFF. DNA for the CDR3: TGCGCCAGCAGCGCGTCTAGCGGTCCCACCGGGGAGCTGTTTTTT. The V and J genes are TRBV4-1 and TRBJ2-2, with 7 bases lining up with TRBD2. CDR1 and CDR2 from the germline V gene are MGHRA and YSYEKL. The CDR3 runs to 15 residues. J was trimmed by 4 bases and V by 5 bases; bases with no gene match: 7.

The gene calls are TRBV4-2 and TRBJ2-3, with D maybe TRBD2 (5 bases). Per the germline V gene, CDR1 is LGHNA and CDR2 is YNFKEQ. The CDR3 is 15 amino acids. The ends were cut back, 1 base at V and 5 bases at J, with 13 bases in the middle. The CDR3 loop is CASSQALRAGDTQYF. The CDR3 DNA sequence: TGTGCCAGCAGCCAAGCCCTCCGTGCGGGAGATACGCAGTATTTT.

Comments on this clone: Other nucleotide sequences in the sample specify the same CDR3. The chain uses TRBV9 and TRBJ2-5; D unclear. Germline lookup yields CDR1 SGDLS and CDR2 YYNGEE. The V gene lost 4 bases and the J gene lost 1 base, with 11 bases spanning the gap. The CDR3 extends over 14 amino acids. The CDR3 region has the DNA TGTGCCAGCAGCCCTACCGATTCCCAAGAGACCCAGTACTTC. It is translated as CASSPTDSQETQYF. Looking up the rest from reference TRBV9 and TRBJ2-5 gives the full variable domain: DSGVTQTPKHLITATGQRVTLRCSPRSGDLSVYWYQQSLDQGLQFLIQYYNGEERAKGNILERFSAQQFPDLHSELNLSSLELGDSALYFCASSPTDSQETQYFGPGTRLLVL.

This sequence joins TRBV5-1 and TRBJ2-7; 7 positions match TRBD1. In germline, CDR1 is SGHRS, CDR2 YFSETQ. The length of the CDR3 is 15 residues. Trimming removed 0 bases from V and 4 bases from J; junction bases left unmatched: 7. This CDR3 is CASSLVVGGGYEQYF. The CDR3 nucleotides are TGCGCCAGCAGCTTGGTGGTAGGGGGCGGTTACGAGCAGTACTTC.

V usage is TRBV9 and J usage is TRBJ2-5; 7 bases are a match to TRBD1. CDR1 SGDLS and CDR2 YYNGEE come from the germline V gene. Germline trimming cut 4 bases from V and 0 bases from J; bases unmatched to any gene: 3. There are 14 residues in the CDR3. The CDR3: CASSSDRYQETQYF. The CDR3 DNA sequence: TGTGCCAGCAGCTCGGACAGGTACCAAGAGACCCAGTACTTC.

The V gene is TRBV25-1, the J gene TRBJ1-6, with D possibly being TRBD1 (5 bases). The CDR3 covers 12 residues. Per germline, CDR1 MGHDK and CDR2 SYGVNS. The ends were cut back, 10 bases at V and 7 bases at J, with 11 bases in the middle. The CDR3 coding sequence is TGTGCCACACACCAGGGAAATTCACCCCTCCACTTT. Amino acid sequence: CATHQGNSPLHF.

V and J are TRBV5-1 and TRBJ1-2; D may be TRBD1 (5 bases). The germline CDR1 and CDR2 sequences are SGHRS and YFSETQ. The V and J ends lost 7 bases and 2 bases respectively, with 9 bases between them. The CDR3 length is 12 residues. The CDR3 loop is CASGAGNYGYTF. The CDR3 coding sequence is TGCGCCAGCGGGGCAGGCAACTATGGCTACACCTTC.

The V call is TRBV9, the J call TRBJ2-7; no reliable D call. V was trimmed by 5 bases and J by 7 bases, leaving 19 bases between them. The CDR3 sequence is 14 residues long. Per the germline V gene, CDR1 is SGDLS and CDR2 is YYNGEE. The CDR3 reads CASSMSAARGEQYF. The CDR3, as DNA: TGTGCCAGCAGTATGTCGGCCGCAAGAGGAGAGCAGTACTTC. Combining the CDR3 with reference TRBV9 and TRBJ2-7 gives the whole variable domain DSGVTQTPKHLITATGQRVTLRCSPRSGDLSVYWYQQSLDQGLQFLIQYYNGEERAKGNILERFSAQQFPDLHSELNLSSLELGDSALYFCASSMSAARGEQYFGPGTRLTVT.

The gene calls are TRBV7-2 and TRBJ2-5, with 9 bases fitting TRBD1. This CDR3 is built from 14 residues. V lost 4 bases to trimming and J lost 6 bases; unmatched junction nucleotides: 6. The V gene's germline CDR1 is SGHTA and CDR2 FQGNSA. In DNA, the CDR3 is TGTGCCAGCAGCTCTGACAGGGGGACGAAGACCCAGTACTTC. This sequence encodes CASSSDRGTKTQYF.

The CDR3 here is CASSLAAGANNEKLFF. The CDR3 coding sequence is TGCGCCAGCAGCTTGGCGGCAGGGGCGAACAATGAAAAACTGTTTTTT. J is TRBJ1-4 and V is TRBV5-1; D perhaps matches TRBD1 (6 bases). V shed 0 bases and J shed 5 bases, with 14 bases lying between them. This CDR3 spans 16 amino acids. CDR1 and CDR2 (germline): SGHRS, YFSETQ.

The chain joins TRBV6-6 to TRBJ2-1; 8 nucleotides agree with TRBD2. CDR3 length equals 16 residues. Germline CDR1 reads MNHNY; CDR2 reads SVGAGI (reference sequence). The V segment lost 5 bases and the J segment 6 bases; nucleotides outside the gene matches: 12. The CDR3 bases are TGTGCCAGCAGTCCAAGGCGAGCGGGAGATCCCAATGAGCAGTTCTTC. This codes for CASSPRRAGDPNEQFF.

The V call is TRBV9, the J call TRBJ1-2; TRBD1 might be the D (6 bases). The germline gives CDR1 SGDLS, CDR2 YYNGEE. The CDR3 totals 15 residues. V lost 4 bases and J lost 5, with 18 bases in between. CDR3 sequence (DNA): TGTGCCAGCAGCCTACAATTGACCGGACAGTATGGCTACACCTTC. Encoded protein: CASSLQLTGQYGYTF.

This rearrangement joins TRBV5-8 to TRBJ1-6; TRBD1 might be the D (5 bases). CDR3 length: 14 amino acids. The V and J ends lost 2 bases and 9 bases respectively, with 12 bases between them. CDR1 is SGHTS, CDR2 YDEGEE, per germline. The CDR3 bases are TGTGCCAGCAGCTTAGGGGATTCAGCTTCACCCCTCCACTTT. It specifies CASSLGDSASPLHF.

V is TRBV5-1 and J is TRBJ1-6, with 8 bases identical to TRBD1. CDR3 length equals 16 residues. Germline values: CDR1 SGHRS, CDR2 YFSETQ. V shed 3 bases and J 7 bases; nucleotides not matched to a gene: 9. Here the CDR3 DNA reads TGCGCCAGCAGCTCTTCCGCGGACAGGGACAATTCACCCCTCCACTTT. It encodes CASSSSADRDNSPLHF.

CDR3 residues: CASSQSQELAKNIQYF. The CDR3 nucleotides are TGTGCCAGCAGCCAGTCACAGGAGCTAGCCAAAAACATTCAGTACTTC. The chain has TRBV3-1 (or the pseudogene TRBV3-2) and TRBJ2-4, with D possibly matching TRBD1 (5 bases). The length of the CDR3 is 16 residues. The ends were cut back, 3 bases at V and 0 bases at J, with 12 bases in the middle. Germline V gene lookup returns CDR1 LGHDT and CDR2 YNNKEL (reference sequence).

In its sample, this clone was seen a few times. V gene TRBV18 combines with J gene TRBJ2-7; possibly TRBD2 for D (5 bases). V was shortened by 3 bases and J by 4 bases, with 10 bases between the two germline ends. The CDR3 spans 13 residues. Germline loops: CDR1 KGHSH, CDR2 LQKENI. The DNA of the CDR3 is TGTGCCAGCTCACCTGGACTCGCGTACGAGCAGTACTTC. Translated: CASSPGLAYEQYF.

The chain carries TRBV6-2 or TRBV6-3 and TRBJ2-7, with D possibly being TRBD1 (5 bases). CDR3 length: 15 amino acids. CDR1 and CDR2 from the germline V gene are MNHEY and SVGEGT. The V gene lost 0 bases and the J gene lost 3 bases, with 12 bases spanning the gap. The CDR3 here is CASSYSPDGHYEQYF. For the CDR3, the DNA is TGTGCCAGCAGTTACTCCCCCGACGGACACTACGAGCAGTACTTC.

V is TRBV11-1 and J is TRBJ1-1; TRBD1 might be the D (6 bases). Germline CDR1 is SGHAT and CDR2 is FQDESV (reference sequence). Between the trimmed V and J ends, which lost 1 base and 2 bases, there was a span of 8 bases. The CDR3 is made up of 14 amino acids. The CDR3 DNA reads as TGTGCCAGCAGCTTAGGCAGGGGAAACACTGAAGCTTTCTTT. Its protein product is CASSLGRGNTEAFF.

The rearrangement joins TRBV20-1 to TRBJ2-5; D may be TRBD1 (6 bases). Germline assignment: CDR1 DFQATT and CDR2 SNEGSKA (reference sequence). Between the trimmed V and J ends, which lost 3 bases and 4 bases, there was a span of 18 bases. The length of the CDR3 is 15 residues. CDR3 DNA sequence: TGCAGTGCTAGTATTACAACAGGGTTGGGAGAGACCCAGTACTTC. Translation gives CSASITTGLGETQYF.

This clone was counted once. V usage is TRBV13 and J usage is TRBJ2-1, with 10 bases lining up with TRBD2. Germline CDR1 PRHDT, CDR2 FYEKMQ (reference sequence). The CDR3 consists of 18 residues. The J segment lost 3 bases and the V segment lost 0 bases, leaving 8 bases of the junction unmatched. CDR3 in amino acids: CASSLGYSGRSNYNEQFF. CDR3 DNA: TGTGCCAGCAGCTTAGGGTATAGCGGGAGGTCTAACTACAATGAGCAGTTCTTC.

This clone was counted a single time. The chain employs TRBV3-1 (or the pseudogene TRBV3-2) and TRBJ2-3, with 8 bases lining up with TRBD2. Trimming cost V 3 bases and J 6 bases; bases outside gene matches: 5. The CDR3 is 14 amino acids. Germline CDR1 is LGHDT and CDR2 is YNNKEL (reference sequence). CDR3 protein: CASSQTTSVDTQYF. The CDR3, as DNA: TGTGCCAGCAGCCAGACGACTAGCGTGGATACGCAGTATTTT.

This clone was seen only a few times. V and J are TRBV5-1 and TRBJ2-3; 7 positions match TRBD2. V shed 0 bases, J shed 3 bases, and the junction held 4 bases outside the gene matches. Germline CDR1 reads SGHRS; CDR2 reads YFSETQ. The CDR3 spans 15 residues. The CDR3 sequence: CASSLGNGRTDTQYF. For the CDR3, the DNA is TGCGCCAGCAGCTTGGGGAACGGGAGGACAGATACGCAGTATTTT.

The chain joins TRBV7-2 to TRBJ2-3, with 14 bases aligning to TRBD2. This CDR3 comprises 17 residues. Per the germline V gene, CDR1 is SGHTA and CDR2 is FQGNSA. Unmatched junction bases numbered 11, after V lost 5 bases and J lost 7 bases. CDR3 DNA: TGTGCCAGCAGCCGGGGGACTAGCGGGAGTGGGGGAAATACGCAGTATTTT. This gives the protein CASSRGTSGSGGNTQYF.